This T cell receptor (beta chain) was documented in a study of vaccination and CD4 T cells after COVID-19. Study-wide background: Blood was drawn a median around 70 days post second dose, range 14 to 241. General observations from the study: Within the convalescent patients, a median approximately 86% of the SARS-CoV-2-reactive clones were ones that appeared only post-vaccination.

Sequenced with the Oncomine TCR Beta short-read assay was DNA taken from cultured CD4+ T cells. TCRdb re-called the PCR reads with MiXCR, one entry per CDR3 protein. Found here are 11,000 to 15,000 distinct CDR3 sequences, roughly 30% of them singletons; the top ten hold more than 15%. Remarks on this clonotype: Antigen unknown.

V was clipped by 3 bases and J by 6 bases, with 13 bases between them. The CDR3 consists of 14 residues. Germline V CDR1 and CDR2: SGHTA, FQGNSA. Treatment in this sample: approximately nine-day PBMC culture with coronavirus spike peptide pools or control peptides (ViraFEST assay). For ViraFEST, peptide pools expanded antigen-specific T cells, after which the TCRs were sequenced. Cultures of PBMCs, some 2 million per well, were set up with roughly 9.5 IU/ml IL-2 and around 9.7 ug/ml peptide pools. This TCR came from a human donor with COVID-19. Source material: cultured CD4+ T cells from blood. V usage is TRBV7-2 and J usage is TRBJ2-3, with D possibly TRBD2 on 7 matching bases. CDR3 sequence reads: CASSFNAGADTQYF. The CDR3 nucleotides read TGTGCCAGCAGCTTCAACGCGGGGGCGGATACGCAGTATTTT.